Below, 16 T cell receptor beta chains from the same sample are listed, as sequenced in a study of blood T cell repertoires in COVID-19. The method was immunoSEQ multiplex PCR; TCRdb's version includes in-frame clones alone and lacks a portion of them. The table lists about 300,000 clones, over 75% of them singletons. Sequencing was performed on peripheral blood. These receptors were collected from a human donor in a cohort sampled during active COVID-19.

The gene calls are TRBV5-4 and TRBJ2-3, with 7 bases matching TRBD2. Germline trimming cut 0 bases from V and 5 bases from J; bases unmatched to any gene: 9. The CDR3 is 16 residues long. CDR1 SGHNT and CDR2 YYREEE come from the germline V gene (reference sequence). The CDR3 loop is CASSLGGGSVGDTQYF. DNA of the CDR3: TGTGCCAGCAGCTTGGGTGGCGGGAGCGTTGGAGATACGCAGTATTTT.

This clone occurred a few times. CDR3 in DNA: TGCGCCAGCAGCTTGGGCCCCGAATCCAATAAGGGACACCTGAACACTGAAGCTTTCTTT. Residues: CASSLGPESNKGHLNTEAFF. The gene calls are TRBV5-1 and TRBJ1-1; a possible D gene is TRBD1 (6 bases). The germline V gene has CDR1 SGHRS and CDR2 YFSETQ. The CDR3 runs to 20 residues. V was pared by 0 bases and J by 0 bases, with 24 bases between.

This clone showed up just once. CDR3 bases: TGCACCAGCAGCCAAGACCTCTTTCCGTTACTAGCGGGTTGCACCGGGGAGCTGTTTTTT. It encodes CTSSQDLFPLLAGCTGELFF. The chain uses TRBV1 and TRBJ2-2; whether TRBD2, the table's D call, matches the DNA was not checked. TRBV1 is given as a pseudogene. CDR3 length equals 20 residues.

This clone was seen just once. This chain connects TRBV19 to TRBJ2-1; TRBD2 agrees at 12 bases. J was trimmed by 2 bases and V by 2 bases; bases with no gene match: 1. Germline loops: CDR1 LNHDA, CDR2 SQIVND (reference sequence). The CDR3 spans 16 residues. The CDR3 DNA is TGTGCCAGTAGTATAAGACTAGCGGGAGCCTACAATGAGCAGTTCTTC. This gives the protein CASSIRLAGAYNEQFF.

The chain joins TRBV24-1 to TRBJ2-5; maybe TRBD2 (6 bases). V lost 5 bases and J 8 bases, leaving 17 bases between the germline ends. The CDR3 is made up of 14 amino acids. CDR1 and CDR2 from the germline V gene are KGHDR and SFDVKD. The CDR3 region is CATSAGTPGGTQYF. The CDR3 DNA follows: TGTGCCACCAGTGCCGGGACTCCAGGTGGAACCCAGTACTTC.

The chain employs TRBV7-9 and TRBJ2-7; the D is unclear. CDR1 is SEHNR and CDR2 is FQNEAQ in the germline V gene (reference sequence). The CDR3 has 12 amino acids. V lost 5 bases and J 5 bases, leaving 10 bases between the germline ends. CDR3: CASSVVQNEQYF. For the CDR3, the DNA is TGTGCCAGCAGCGTGGTCCAGAACGAGCAGTACTTC.

Here the CDR3 reads CASSSTSGRTGEQFF. The CDR3 bases are TGTGCCAGCAGCTCCACTAGCGGGAGGACTGGTGAGCAGTTCTTC. The chain is built from TRBV5-4 and TRBJ2-1; TRBD2 agrees at 12 bases. Germline-derived CDR1 and CDR2 are SGHNT and YYREEE (reference sequence). The CDR3 is made up of 15 amino acids. V lost 3 bases, J lost 9 bases, and 7 bases stayed unmatched.

J is TRBJ2-2 and V is TRBV11-2; 11 nucleotides agree with TRBD1. Germline lookup yields CDR1 SGHAT and CDR2 FQNNGV. The CDR3 has 16 residues. V trimming: 1 base; J trimming: 5 bases; junction bases outside the gene matches: 3. In DNA form, the CDR3 reads TGTGCCAGCAGCTTAGCGGGGACAGGGGGTACCGGGGAGCTGTTTTTT. It encodes CASSLAGTGGTGELFF.

The chain joins TRBV2 to TRBJ1-2; 7 nucleotides agree with TRBD1. CDR1 is SNHLY, CDR2 FYNNEI, per germline. There are 13 residues in the CDR3. After removal of 4 bases from V and 10 bases from J, the junction contained 9 bases not matched to a gene. This chain's CDR3 is CASSGQGGGSYTF. In nucleotides, the CDR3 is TGTGCCAGCAGTGGACAGGGAGGAGGTTCCTACACCTTC.

This chain uses TRBV6-5 with TRBJ2-1; 7 bases are a match to TRBD1. V was clipped by 0 bases and J by 1 base; unmatched bases: 3. Germline V gene data show CDR1 as MNHEY and CDR2 as SVGAGI. The CDR3 runs to 16 residues. The CDR3 DNA follows: TGTGCCAGCAGTTACTCGTTGGGACAGTCCTACAATGAGCAGTTCTTC. It yields the protein CASSYSLGQSYNEQFF.

This clone showed up just once. The chain recombines TRBV19 with TRBJ2-5; D ambiguous. V was shortened by 4 bases and J by 5 bases, with 17 bases between the two germline ends. In germline, CDR1 is LNHDA, CDR2 SQIVND (reference sequence). The CDR3 sequence is 15 residues long. CDR3 sequence reads: CASSNARRYQETQYF. CDR3 bases: TGTGCCAGTAGTAACGCGAGGCGTTATCAGGAGACCCAGTACTTC.

CDR3 region: CASSTGLAGFTDTQYF. Written as DNA, the CDR3 is TGTGCCAGCAGCACGGGACTAGCGGGGTTCACAGATACGCAGTATTTT. The V call is TRBV5-6, the J call TRBJ2-3, with 13 nucleotides matching TRBD2. Germline CDR1 SGHDT, CDR2 YYEEEE. The V and J ends lost 4 bases and 2 bases, in that order; junction bases with no gene match: 4. CDR3 length: 16 residues.

The CDR3, as DNA: TGTGCCAGCAATATGGTTGGCAGCTCCTACGAGCAGTACTTC. Protein product: CASNMVGSSYEQYF. This chain joins TRBV2 and TRBJ2-7, with unresolved D. V was shortened by 7 bases and J by 0 bases, with 13 bases between the two germline ends. CDR3 length: 14 residues. Per the germline V gene, CDR1 is SNHLY and CDR2 is FYNNEI.

The V call is TRBV28, the J call TRBJ1-1; 8 bases map to TRBD1. The CDR3 spans 18 residues. Trimming removed 4 bases from V and 1 base from J; junction bases left unmatched: 14. The germline CDR1 and CDR2 sequences are MDHEN and SYDVKM. CDR3 in amino acids: CASSSRRTGQAENTEAFF. For the CDR3, the DNA is TGTGCCAGCAGTTCCCGCCGGACGGGACAGGCTGAGAACACTGAAGCTTTCTTT.

The J gene is TRBJ2-5, the V gene TRBV28; a weak D match, TRBD2 (6 bases). Germline V gene lookup returns CDR1 MDHEN and CDR2 SYDVKM. This CDR3 region has 13 residues. The germline V and J ends were trimmed by 6 bases and 6 bases, with 14 bases remaining between them. CDR3 protein: CASSFGGLKTQYF. The CDR3 region has the DNA TGTGCCAGCAGCTTTGGAGGGTTGAAGACCCAGTACTTC. Full variable domain (remainder filled in from reference TRBV28 and TRBJ2-5): DVKVTQSSRYLVKRTGEKVFLECVQDMDHENMFWYRQDPGLGLRLIYFSYDVKMKEKGDIPEGYSVSREKKERFSLILESASTNQTSMYLCASSFGGLKTQYFGPGTRLLVL.

Worth noting for this clone: Different DNA sequences within this sample yield the same CDR3. V and J are TRBV7-8 and TRBJ2-7; no reliable D call. The germline CDR1 and CDR2 sequences are SGHVS and FQNEAQ. The CDR3 is 13 residues long. V lost 1 base and J lost 3, with 7 bases in between. The CDR3 loop is CASSLVQDYEQYF. The CDR3 nucleotides are TGTGCCAGCAGCTTAGTTCAGGACTACGAGCAGTACTTC.